This TCR beta chain stems from a study of blood T cells in healthy people across ages. The V gene's germline CDR1 is SGHVS and CDR2 FNYEAQ. This CDR3 contains 18 residues. The V end lost 6 bases, the J end lost 0 bases, and 22 bases lay between the germline ends. Each sample had at least 6 million PBMCs isolated. Combining a sample-barcoded 5' primer with a J-beta primer mix, a second PCR ran for 7 to 11 cycles. MiXCR was run by TCRdb on the 5' RACE reads, yielding one entry per CDR3 protein. The sample holds around 2 million distinct CDR3 sequences, around 42% seen once. Material: blood. The receptor was isolated from a human donor in good health. This chain uses TRBV7-6 with TRBJ2-3; D perhaps matches TRBD2 (5 bases). The CDR3 bases are TGTGCCAGCAGGGATGGGCCCGGAGGTCAATCTAGCACAGATACGCAGTATTTT. Its protein product is CASRDGPGGQSSTDTQYF. Supplemented by reference TRBV7-6 and TRBJ2-3, the full variable domain reads GAGVSQSPRYKVTKRGQDVALRCDPISGHVSLYWYRQALGQGPEFLTYFNYEAQQDKSGLPNDRFSAERPEGSISTLTIQRTEQRDSAMYRCASRDGPGGQSSTDTQYFGPGTRLTVL.